The 25 T cell receptor beta chains in this list originate from one sample, sequenced in a study of early T cells in non-severe SARS-CoV-2 infection. TCRdb itself ran the 5' RACE reads through MiXCR, one entry per CDR3 protein. This sample has some 45,000 distinct CDR3 sequences, with about 6.5% found just once. The sequencing here drew on whole blood, taken at baseline. The origin of the receptors is an adult who was a healthcare worker with PCR-confirmed SARS-CoV-2 infection or an uninfected control (not recorded which).

This clonotype has a count of ten or more. The chain carries TRBV5-1 and TRBJ2-3; unclear D gene. The germline V gene has CDR1 SGHRS and CDR2 YFSETQ. The CDR3 loop spans 14 amino acids. Between the trimmed V and J ends, which lost 0 bases and 0 bases, there was a span of 5 bases. DNA for the CDR3: TGCGCCAGCAGCTTGGTTTTCAGCACAGATACGCAGTATTTT. Its protein is CASSLVFSTDTQYF.

V usage is TRBV20-1 and J usage is TRBJ2-5; a possible D gene is TRBD2 (5 bases). In germline, CDR1 is DFQATT, CDR2 SNEGSKA (reference sequence). The CDR3 runs to 12 residues. Trimming took 6 bases from V and 5 from J, leaving 13 bases between them. CDR3 DNA sequence: TGCAGTGCGCGGGCCCCGGGGGAGACCCAGTACTTC. This translates into CSARAPGETQYF.

This clonotype turned up a few times. The rearrangement uses TRBV6-2 or TRBV6-3 and TRBJ1-1; 9 nucleotides match TRBD1. V was pared by 8 bases and J by 3 bases, with 10 bases of the junction left unmatched. Germline V CDR1 and CDR2: MNHEY, SVGEGT. This CDR3 has 15 residues. The CDR3 coding sequence is TGTGCCAGCCGACCCACAGGGGGCAGGTACACTGAAGCTTTCTTT. Translating it yields CASRPTGGRYTEAFF.

This clonotype was detected ten times or more. V is TRBV7-2 and J is TRBJ2-2, with TRBD1 as a possible D gene (5 bases). The germline V gene has CDR1 SGHTA and CDR2 FQGNSA. This CDR3 region has 16 residues. Between the trimmed V and J ends, which lost 1 base and 0 bases, there was a span of 9 bases. CDR3 DNA sequence: TGTGCCAGCAGCTTAGAACAGGCTGCGAACACCGGGGAGCTGTTTTTT. As protein: CASSLEQAANTGELFF.

This clonotype was found a few times. This chain links TRBV12-3 or TRBV12-4 with TRBJ1-1, with 10 nucleotides matching TRBD1. The V gene end was trimmed by 4 bases and the J gene end by 1 base; junction bases not matched to a gene: 9. This CDR3 contains 17 residues. CDR3 region: CASSSPDRGTTNTEAFF. The CDR3, as DNA: TGTGCCAGCAGTTCGCCGGACAGGGGGACCACGAACACTGAAGCTTTCTTT.

This clonotype showed up many times. This chain connects TRBV7-2 to TRBJ1-3; the D is unclear. Trimming left V 7 bases short and J 0 bases short, with 10 bases between. The CDR3 extends over 14 amino acids. Germline values: CDR1 SGHTA, CDR2 FQGNSA. DNA of the CDR3: TGTGCCAGCACCCCTCGGAGCTCTGGAAACACCATATATTTT. It codes for CASTPRSSGNTIYF. The whole variable domain, filled in from reference TRBV7-2 and TRBJ1-3, reads GAGVSQSPSNKVTEKGKDVELRCDPISGHTALYWYRQSLGQGLEFLIYFQGNSAPDKSGLPSDRFSAERTGGSVSTLTIQRTQQEDSAVYLCASTPRSSGNTIYFGEGSWLTVV.

This clonotype was counted ten times or more. This chain links TRBV9 with TRBJ2-3; D remains unclear. Germline V gene lookup returns CDR1 SGDLS and CDR2 YYNGEE. This CDR3 comprises 14 residues. Deletions cut 0 bases from V and 2 bases from J, with 7 bases between. CDR3: CASSVGPVTDTQYF. In DNA form, the CDR3 reads TGTGCCAGCAGCGTAGGGCCAGTCACAGATACGCAGTATTTT.

This clonotype occurred many times. V gene TRBV7-9 combines with J gene TRBJ1-1; no reliable D call. The V end was cut by 0 bases, the J end by 1 base, with 9 bases between. This CDR3 region has 15 residues. Germline loops: CDR1 SEHNR, CDR2 FQNEAQ (reference sequence). CDR3 in DNA: TGTGCCAGCAGCTTAGCGGGAGGCGGGAACACTGAAGCTTTCTTT. Protein: CASSLAGGGNTEAFF.

This clonotype came up many times. The chain uses TRBV18 and TRBJ2-3, with D uncertain. Germline CDR1 KGHSH, CDR2 LQKENI. V lost 0 bases and J lost 4, with 8 bases in between. The CDR3 is made up of 14 amino acids. The CDR3 is CASSPPANADTQYF. The CDR3 bases are TGTGCCAGCTCACCACCGGCTAATGCAGATACGCAGTATTTT.

This clonotype was found a few times. CDR3 in amino acids: CASSLTLGYTEAFF. In DNA, the CDR3 is TGTGCCAGCAGTTTAACTCTCGGTTACACTGAAGCTTTCTTT. The chain joins TRBV27 to TRBJ1-1, with unresolved D. Trimming shortened V by 2 bases and J by 3 bases, and 10 bases separated the two germline ends. The CDR3 has 14 residues. The germline gives CDR1 MNHEY, CDR2 SMNVEV (reference sequence).

Only a few counts were recorded for this clonotype. The genes are TRBV20-1 and TRBJ2-7, with D possibly being TRBD1 (5 bases). CDR3 length: 16 residues. With 0 bases removed from V and 3 bases from J, the gap between germline ends came to 18 bases. Germline loops: CDR1 DFQATT, CDR2 SNEGSKA (reference sequence). As DNA, the CDR3 is TGCAGTGCTAGAGAACCCTCCGGGCAGGGCCACTACGAGCAGTACTTC. Translated, it gives CSAREPSGQGHYEQYF.

Many counts were recorded for this clonotype. The rearrangement links TRBV6-1 to TRBJ2-7; TRBD1 matches 10 bases. Germline V gives CDR1 MNHNS, CDR2 SASEGT. The CDR3 runs to 13 residues. The trim removed 7 bases at V and 2 bases at J, leaving 2 bases unmatched. CDR3 sequence reads: CASTGTGAYEQYF. The CDR3 coding sequence is TGTGCCAGCACCGGGACAGGGGCCTACGAGCAGTACTTC.

This clonotype was counted between two and nine times. This chain joins TRBV20-1 and TRBJ2-5; 7 nucleotides align to TRBD2. Germline loops: CDR1 DFQATT, CDR2 SNEGSKA (reference sequence). The CDR3 covers 15 residues. With 3 bases clipped from V and 0 bases from J, the junction kept 7 bases outside the gene matches. DNA of the CDR3: TGCAGTGCTAGCCGAGTGCTAGCGGACCAAGAGACCCAGTACTTC. This translates into CSASRVLADQETQYF.

The J gene is TRBJ2-5, the V gene TRBV7-9; D is perhaps TRBD2 (6 bases). From germline, CDR1 is SEHNR and CDR2 FQNEAQ (reference sequence). The V and J ends lost 5 bases and 1 base respectively, with 11 bases between them. The CDR3 is 14 residues long. The DNA for the CDR3 is TGTGCCAGCAGCAAGACGGGGGTCCAAGAGACCCAGTACTTC. Translating it yields CASSKTGVQETQYF.

This clonotype was observed many times. The chain has TRBV21-1 and TRBJ2-7; the D call TRBD1 from the table was never checked on the DNA. TRBV21-1 is noted as a pseudogene. The CDR3 has 14 residues. In DNA, the CDR3 is TGTGCCAGCAGCTCGACAGGGCGCCTCTACGAGCAGTACTTC. Its protein is CASSSTGRLYEQYF.

Many counts were recorded for this clonotype. The V call is TRBV2, the J call TRBJ1-3, with a tentative D call TRBD1 (6 bases). The CDR3 is 15 amino acids. The V end lost 2 bases, the J end lost 2 bases, and 10 bases lay between the germline ends. In germline, CDR1 is SNHLY, CDR2 FYNNEI. The CDR3: CASSEFGGPGNTIYF. The CDR3 DNA reads TGTGCCAGCAGTGAATTCGGGGGGCCTGGAAACACCATATATTTT.

This clonotype was seen at least ten times. The genes are TRBV7-3 and TRBJ2-1; 8 bases match TRBD2. Losses at the gene ends were 5 bases for V and 1 base for J; bases not matched to a gene: 7. Germline loops: CDR1 SGHTA, CDR2 FQGTGA. This CDR3 contains 16 residues. In nucleotides, the CDR3 is TGTGCCAGCAGCCCCGTCGGGGGGGGTTCCTACAATGAGCAGTTCTTC. This encodes CASSPVGGGSYNEQFF. The full variable domain, its missing parts supplied by reference TRBV7-3 and TRBJ2-1, is GAGVSQTPSNKVTEKGKYVELRCDPISGHTALYWYRQSLGQGPEFLIYFQGTGAADDSGLPNDRFFAVRPEGSVSTLKIQRTERGDSAVYLCASSPVGGGSYNEQFFGPGTRLTVL.

Many counts were recorded for this clonotype. V is TRBV29-1 and J is TRBJ2-1; 9 nucleotides align to TRBD1. The ends lost 1 base at V and 6 bases at J; junction bases unmatched: 7. This CDR3 spans 15 amino acids. Germline V CDR1 and CDR2: SQVTM, ANQGSEA. CDR3 protein: CSVEVGTGKGNEQFF. Here the CDR3 DNA reads TGCAGCGTTGAAGTAGGGACAGGGAAGGGCAATGAGCAGTTCTTC.

V is TRBV7-9 and J is TRBJ2-1; D may be TRBD2 (6 bases). With 6 bases removed from V and 6 bases from J, the gap between germline ends came to 15 bases. The CDR3 length is 14 residues. Per germline, CDR1 SEHNR and CDR2 FQNEAQ (reference sequence). The CDR3 DNA follows: TGTGCCAGCAGACGGGGCATCGGGGGCAATGAGCAGTTCTTC. Residues: CASRRGIGGNEQFF.

This clonotype was seen at least ten times. The CDR3 region is CASSPEATYGYTF. The CDR3, as DNA: TGCGCCAGCAGTCCCGAAGCCACCTATGGCTACACCTTC. This chain uses TRBV10-1 with TRBJ1-2, with D unclear. V was pared by 5 bases and J by 4 bases, with 11 bases between. This CDR3 contains 13 residues. CDR1 WNHNN and CDR2 SYGVQD come from the germline V gene (reference sequence).

The chain has TRBV6-1 and TRBJ2-2, with 7 nucleotides matching TRBD1. The CDR3 has 15 residues. Germline loops: CDR1 MNHNS, CDR2 SASEGT. With V trimmed by 5 bases and J by 0 bases, 3 bases remained unmatched. The CDR3 is CASSSGTANTGELFF. The CDR3 DNA is TGTGCCAGCAGTTCCGGGACAGCGAACACCGGGGAGCTGTTTTTT.

This clonotype was counted at least ten times. The J gene is TRBJ2-2, the V gene TRBV12-3 or TRBV12-4, with D unclear. The germline V and J ends were trimmed by 1 base and 4 bases, with 4 bases remaining between them. The CDR3 totals 13 residues. The CDR3 region is CASSLGGTGELFF. In DNA form, the CDR3 reads TGTGCCAGCAGTTTAGGAGGCACCGGGGAGCTGTTTTTT.

V usage is TRBV11-2 and J usage is TRBJ2-4; tentatively, D is TRBD1 (5 bases). The CDR3 runs to 13 residues. Germline-derived CDR1 and CDR2 are SGHAT and FQNNGV. V lost 5 bases to trimming and J lost 5 bases, with 10 bases between them. The DNA for the CDR3 is TGTGCCAGCAGCCACAGGAACCAAAACATTCAGTACTTC. This sequence encodes CASSHRNQNIQYF.

A few counts support this clonotype. The CDR3, as DNA: TGTGCCTGGAGTTCTAGCGGGGACACAGATACGCAGTATTTT. It translates to CAWSSSGDTDTQYF. This chain links TRBV30 with TRBJ2-3, with 9 bases identical to TRBD2. This CDR3 comprises 14 residues. The V and J ends lost 2 bases and 2 bases, in that order; junction bases with no gene match: 2. Germline V gives CDR1 GTSNPN, CDR2 SVGIG (reference sequence).

This clonotype was detected many times. V is TRBV27 and J is TRBJ2-1; 10 bases map to TRBD1. There are 13 residues in the CDR3. Trimming at V came to 7 bases and at J to 7 bases, leaving 4 bases not matched to a gene. Looked up from germline, CDR1 is MNHEY and CDR2 is SMNVEV (reference sequence). CDR3 sequence: CASKGTGVNEQFF. The CDR3 nucleotides read TGTGCCAGCAAGGGGACAGGGGTTAATGAGCAGTTCTTC.